A single sample is the source of the 24 T cell receptor beta chains below, sequenced in a study of blood T cells in healthy people across ages. PCR was performed a second time for about 6 to 12 cycles using a sample-barcoded 5' primer and a J-beta primer mix. MiXCR, run by TCRdb on the 5' RACE reads, gives a single entry per CDR3 protein. The top ten hold 10% to 15% of the sample, which has 650,000 to 1,000,000 distinct CDR3 sequences, 35% to 40% seen once. The specimen was blood. Receptor source: a man aged 18 to 35 in good health.

V and J are TRBV12-3 or TRBV12-4 and TRBJ1-6, with 9 bases identical to TRBD1. V was clipped by 10 bases and J by 7 bases; unmatched bases: 5. The CDR3 contains 13 residues. CDR3 loop: CATSDRGNSPLHF. In DNA form, the CDR3 reads TGTGCCACCTCGGACAGGGGCAATTCACCCCTCCACTTT.

This clonotype has only one observation. A much bigger clone sits one base away, suggesting this may be a read error. The J gene is TRBJ1-2, the V gene TRBV13; D unclear. There are 12 residues in the CDR3. Germline-derived CDR1 and CDR2 are PRHDT and FYEKMQ (reference sequence). V lost 3 bases, J lost 7 bases, and 9 bases lay in between. The CDR3: CASSFEACGYTF. CDR3 coding DNA: TGTGCCAGCAGCTTTGAGGCCTGTGGCTACACCTTC.

The V call is TRBV10-3, the J call TRBJ1-5; D is unclear. The ends were cut back, 3 bases at V and 0 bases at J, with 3 bases in the middle. Germline values: CDR1 ENHRY, CDR2 SYGVKD. This CDR3 has 13 amino acids. CDR3 protein: CAISEISNQPQHF. CDR3 DNA: TGTGCCATCAGTGAAATTAGCAATCAGCCCCAGCATTTT.

The genes are TRBV10-3 and TRBJ2-7; 8 positions match TRBD1. CDR3 length equals 13 residues. V was pared by 9 bases and J by 2 bases, with 6 bases of the junction left unmatched. Germline V gives CDR1 ENHRY, CDR2 SYGVKD. The CDR3 region is CAIKRDRTYEQYF. DNA of the CDR3: TGTGCCATTAAAAGGGACAGGACCTACGAGCAGTACTTC.

The chain couples TRBV25-1 to TRBJ1-2; 9 bases map to TRBD1. CDR1 MGHDK and CDR2 SYGVNS come from the germline V gene. V lost 8 bases and J lost 5; bases outside the gene matches: 3. The CDR3 consists of 12 residues. The CDR3 protein is CASAGTGYGYTF. The CDR3 DNA sequence: TGTGCCAGCGCCGGGACAGGGTATGGCTACACCTTC.

This clonotype was detected many times. The chain uses TRBV29-1 and TRBJ2-3; no firm D call. The CDR3 consists of 12 residues. Germline V lookup: CDR1 SQVTM, CDR2 ANQGSEA. V lost 1 base to trimming and J lost 8 bases, with 10 bases between them. In nucleotides, the CDR3 is TGCAGCGTTGAAGTCGAGTTGGGTACGCAGTATTTT. Amino acid sequence: CSVEVELGTQYF.

With respect to this clonotype: A read error may produce the germline difference seen at one junction end. The chain joins TRBV6-6 to TRBJ2-4, with 9 nucleotides matching TRBD2. The V gene's germline CDR1 is MNHNY and CDR2 SVGAGI (reference sequence). The CDR3 has 17 residues. The CDR3 DNA reads TGTGTCAGCAGTTACTCGTCTAGCGGGGTTGCCAAAAACATTCAGTACTTC. Encoded protein: CVSSYSSSGVAKNIQYF.

The CDR3 DNA follows: TGTGCCAGCAGCCGGGTCTCCTCTTCTCTGAACACTGAAGCTTTCTTT. Residues: CASSRVSSSLNTEAFF. The chain employs TRBV7-2 and TRBJ1-1; D is undetermined. The V gene lost 5 bases and the J gene lost 0 bases, with 16 bases spanning the gap. Germline-derived CDR1 and CDR2 are SGHTA and FQGNSA. The CDR3 is 16 amino acids.

This clonotype has a single count. Given a much more abundant clone one base away, this may be a read error. The J gene is TRBJ1-1, the V gene TRBV12-3 or TRBV12-4; D call uncertain. CDR3 length: 12 residues. V shed 10 bases and J shed 1 base, with 10 bases lying between them. The CDR3 region has the DNA TGTGCCACCACGGCCCGGAACACTGAAGCTTTCTTT. Its protein is CATTARNTEAFF.

This chain links TRBV7-9 with TRBJ2-1; D remains unclear. The CDR3 consists of 13 residues. Germline V lookup: CDR1 SEHNR, CDR2 FQNEAQ (reference sequence). The V end was cut by 7 bases, the J end by 13 bases, with 20 bases between. The CDR3 is CASNPPIQETQFF. In DNA, the CDR3 is TGTGCCAGCAACCCCCCCATACAAGAGACCCAGTTCTTC.

This chain joins TRBV29-1 and TRBJ1-1; D is possibly TRBD1 (5 bases). The germline V and J ends were trimmed by 7 bases and 0 bases, with 21 bases remaining between them. The CDR3 is 16 residues long. Germline values: CDR1 SQVTM, CDR2 ANQGSEA. Written as DNA, the CDR3 is TGCAGCGGCGTGACCACAGGCGGATTGATGAACACTGAAGCTTTCTTT. Translated: CSGVTTGGLMNTEAFF.

The chain carries TRBV15 and TRBJ2-5; D possibly corresponds to TRBD1 (6 bases). Germline V gene data show CDR1 as LNHNV and CDR2 as YYDKDF (reference sequence). This CDR3 region has 14 residues. The germline V and J ends were trimmed by 3 bases and 4 bases, with 12 bases remaining between them. CDR3 region: CATSSLQGGETQYF. The CDR3 region has the DNA TGTGCCACCAGCAGTCTACAGGGCGGAGAGACCCAGTACTTC.

The chain couples TRBV7-8 to TRBJ2-2, with D tentatively TRBD2 (5 bases). V lost 3 bases and J 5 bases, leaving 7 bases between the germline ends. The CDR3 extends over 13 amino acids. Germline V gene lookup returns CDR1 SGHVS and CDR2 FQNEAQ. CDR3 sequence (DNA): TGTGCCAGCAGCTTTGAGCGGACCGGGGAGCTGTTTTTT. Protein sequence: CASSFERTGELFF.

This clonotype has a handful of counts. The chain links TRBV12-3 or TRBV12-4 to TRBJ1-2, with a tentative D call TRBD1 (6 bases). V was trimmed by 5 bases and J by 4 bases, leaving 14 bases between them. CDR3 length equals 14 residues. CDR3 residues: CASSTSGGGYGYTF. The CDR3 nucleotides are TGTGCCAGCAGTACCTCGGGGGGCGGCTATGGCTACACCTTC.

The V call is TRBV5-1, the J call TRBJ1-1; D not certain. Germline V gene sequence: CDR1 SGHRS, CDR2 YFSETQ. Trimming removed 0 bases from V and 5 bases from J, with 5 bases in between. This CDR3 has 12 amino acids. In DNA form, the CDR3 reads TGCGCCAGCAGCTTGGAACGGACTGAAGCTTTCTTT. This translates into CASSLERTEAFF.

This clonotype was seen many times. The chain links TRBV7-2 to TRBJ1-2; D is possibly TRBD1 (5 bases). Germline V gene data show CDR1 as SGHTA and CDR2 as FQGNSA. The V gene lost 1 base and the J gene lost 4 bases, with 13 bases spanning the gap. The CDR3 covers 15 residues. The DNA for the CDR3 is TGTGCCAGCAGCTTAGGGCCCGGGGGGGGCTATGGCTACACCTTC. The encoded protein is CASSLGPGGGYGYTF.

In its sample, this clonotype was seen a few times. The J gene is TRBJ1-6, the V gene TRBV4-1, with D unclear. In germline, CDR1 is MGHRA, CDR2 YSYEKL. With 0 bases removed from V and 10 bases from J, the gap between germline ends came to 10 bases. The CDR3 is made up of 14 amino acids. This CDR3 reads CASSQETRLSPLHF. Written as DNA, the CDR3 is TGCGCCAGCAGCCAAGAGACGCGGTTATCACCCCTCCACTTT.

This clonotype has a handful of counts. V gene TRBV12-3 or TRBV12-4 combines with J gene TRBJ1-4; D is unclear. The CDR3 extends over 15 amino acids. V was trimmed by 1 base and J by 7 bases, leaving 13 bases between them. CDR3 loop: CASSLGTARSEKLFF. CDR3 coding DNA: TGTGCCAGCAGTTTAGGTACAGCCCGAAGTGAAAAACTGTTTTTT.

This clonotype was detected only a few times. This sequence joins TRBV2 and TRBJ2-1; 10 bases agree with TRBD2. The CDR3 length is 15 residues. The junction had 7 bases not matched to a gene; V was cut back by 6 bases and J by 5 bases. Germline lookup yields CDR1 SNHLY and CDR2 FYNNEI. Here the CDR3 reads CASRFGTSVNNEQFF. The CDR3 region has the DNA TGTGCCAGCAGGTTTGGGACTAGCGTCAACAATGAGCAGTTCTTC. The variable domain in full, completed from reference TRBV2 and TRBJ2-1, reads EPEVTQTPSHQVTQMGQEVILRCVPISNHLYFYWYRQILGQKVEFLVSFYNNEISEKSEIFDDQFSVERPDGSNFTLKIRSTKLEDSAMYFCASRFGTSVNNEQFFGPGTRLTVL.

At least ten counts were recorded for this clonotype. The chain employs TRBV3-1 and TRBJ2-1; possibly TRBD1 for D (5 bases). V was shortened by 0 bases and J by 7 bases, with 10 bases between the two germline ends. This CDR3 comprises 14 residues. Germline loops: CDR1 LGHDT, CDR2 YNNKEL (reference sequence). The CDR3 loop is CASSQDGRGNEQFF. The CDR3 nucleotides are TGTGCCAGCAGCCAAGATGGTAGGGGTAATGAGCAGTTCTTC.

This clonotype was seen a few times. This sequence joins TRBV7-2 and TRBJ2-5; 8 bases fit TRBD2. CDR1 is SGHTA, CDR2 FQGNSA, per germline. The length of the CDR3 is 14 residues. With V trimmed by 5 bases and J by 1 base, 3 bases remained unmatched. The CDR3 nucleotides read TGTGCCAGCAGCCGGGGGGGCACCCAAGAGACCCAGTACTTC. Translated, it gives CASSRGGTQETQYF. Combining the CDR3 with reference TRBV7-2 and TRBJ2-5 gives the whole variable domain GAGVSQSPSNKVTEKGKDVELRCDPISGHTALYWYRQSLGQGLEFLIYFQGNSAPDKSGLPSDRFSAERTGGSVSTLTIQRTQQEDSAVYLCASSRGGTQETQYFGPGTRLLVL.

This sequence joins TRBV7-9 and TRBJ1-6; 7 nucleotides align to TRBD1. Trimming at V came to 3 bases and at J to 9 bases, leaving 5 bases not matched to a gene. Germline V gene data show CDR1 as SEHNR and CDR2 as FQNEAQ (reference sequence). The CDR3 covers 14 residues. The CDR3 sequence: CASSFEGATSPLHF. CDR3 bases: TGTGCCAGCAGCTTCGAGGGGGCGACTTCACCCCTCCACTTT.

This clonotype was seen a few times. The chain uses TRBV12-3 or TRBV12-4 and TRBJ1-4; no clear D. The CDR3 spans 13 residues. Trimming cost V 6 bases and J 10 bases, with 15 bases left between them. CDR3 amino acids: CASSPRQSAKLFF. The CDR3 coding sequence is TGTGCCAGCAGCCCCCGTCAGTCCGCAAAACTGTTTTTT.

This clonotype occurred many times. J is TRBJ2-4 and V is TRBV7-2; maybe TRBD1 (7 bases). The CDR3 runs to 16 residues. Germline CDR1 is SGHTA and CDR2 is FQGNSA. V was trimmed by 5 bases and J by 0 bases, leaving 14 bases between them. The CDR3 loop reads CASSPRQGLAKNIQYF. CDR3 in DNA: TGTGCCAGCAGCCCACGACAGGGACTAGCCAAAAACATTCAGTACTTC.